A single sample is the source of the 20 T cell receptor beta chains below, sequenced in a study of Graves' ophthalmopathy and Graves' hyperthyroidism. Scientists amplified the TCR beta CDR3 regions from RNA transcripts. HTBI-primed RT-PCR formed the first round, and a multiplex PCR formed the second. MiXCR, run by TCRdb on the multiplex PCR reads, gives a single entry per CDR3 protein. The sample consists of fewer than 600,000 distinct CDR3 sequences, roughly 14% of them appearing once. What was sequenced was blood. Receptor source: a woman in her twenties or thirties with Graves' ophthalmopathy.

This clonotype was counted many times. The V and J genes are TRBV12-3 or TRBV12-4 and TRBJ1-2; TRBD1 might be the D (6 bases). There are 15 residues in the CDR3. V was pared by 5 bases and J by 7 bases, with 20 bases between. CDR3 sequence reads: CASSGGRVPVSGYTF. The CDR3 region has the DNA TGTGCCAGCAGTGGGGGCAGGGTACCAGTCTCTGGCTACACCTTC.

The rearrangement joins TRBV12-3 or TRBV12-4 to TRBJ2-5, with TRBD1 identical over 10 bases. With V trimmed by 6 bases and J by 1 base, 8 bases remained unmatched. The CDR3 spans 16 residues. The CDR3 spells CASRIDRGRIQETQYF. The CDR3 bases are TGTGCCAGCAGGATAGACAGGGGGCGTATCCAAGAGACCCAGTACTTC.

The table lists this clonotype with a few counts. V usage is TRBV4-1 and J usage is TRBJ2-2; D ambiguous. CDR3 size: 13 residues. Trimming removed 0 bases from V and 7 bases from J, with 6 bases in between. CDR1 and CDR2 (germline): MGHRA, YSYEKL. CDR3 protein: CASSQDLSGELFF. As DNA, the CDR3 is TGCGCCAGCAGCCAAGATCTAAGCGGGGAGCTGTTTTTT.

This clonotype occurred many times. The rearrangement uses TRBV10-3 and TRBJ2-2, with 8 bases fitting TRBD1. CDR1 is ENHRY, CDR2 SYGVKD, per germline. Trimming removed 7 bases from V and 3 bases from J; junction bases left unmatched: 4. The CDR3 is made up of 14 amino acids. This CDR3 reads CAINKDRDTGELFF. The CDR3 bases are TGTGCCATCAACAAGGACAGGGACACCGGGGAGCTGTTTTTT.

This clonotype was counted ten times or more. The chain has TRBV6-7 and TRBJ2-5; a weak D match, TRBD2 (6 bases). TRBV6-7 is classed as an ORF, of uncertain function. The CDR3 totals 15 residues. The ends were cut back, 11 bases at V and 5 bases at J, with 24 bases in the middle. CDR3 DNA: TGTGCCGCCCACGAGGAGGGAATGGGGTGGGAGACCCAGTACTTC. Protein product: CAAHEEGMGWETQYF.

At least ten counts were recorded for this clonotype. CDR3 nucleotides: TGTGCCAGCAGGGATCACGGGGGGAATCAGCCCCAGCATTTT. It encodes CASRDHGGNQPQHF. V is TRBV28 and J is TRBJ1-5; D may be TRBD1 (5 bases). The germline gives CDR1 MDHEN, CDR2 SYDVKM. Trimming took 6 bases from V and 4 from J, leaving 13 bases between them. The CDR3 extends over 14 amino acids. Looking up the rest from reference TRBV28 and TRBJ1-5 gives the full variable domain: DVKVTQSSRYLVKRTGEKVFLECVQDMDHENMFWYRQDPGLGLRLIYFSYDVKMKEKGDIPEGYSVSREKKERFSLILESASTNQTSMYLCASRDHGGNQPQHFGDGTRLSIL.

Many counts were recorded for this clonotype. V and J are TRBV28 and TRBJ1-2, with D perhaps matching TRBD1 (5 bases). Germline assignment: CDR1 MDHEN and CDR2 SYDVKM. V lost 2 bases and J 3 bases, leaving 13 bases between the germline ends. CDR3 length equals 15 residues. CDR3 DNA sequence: TGTGCCAGCAGTTTAGGGACTACTCCCCACTATGGCTACACCTTC. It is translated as CASSLGTTPHYGYTF.

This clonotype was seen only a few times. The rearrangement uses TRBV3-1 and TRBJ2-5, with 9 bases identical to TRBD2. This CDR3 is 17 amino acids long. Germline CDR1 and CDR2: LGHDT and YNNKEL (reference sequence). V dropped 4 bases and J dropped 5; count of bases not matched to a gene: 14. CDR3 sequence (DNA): TGTGCCAGCAGCCCCCCTCTGAGGCGGGGGGGCCTCGAGACCCAGTACTTC. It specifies CASSPPLRRGGLETQYF.

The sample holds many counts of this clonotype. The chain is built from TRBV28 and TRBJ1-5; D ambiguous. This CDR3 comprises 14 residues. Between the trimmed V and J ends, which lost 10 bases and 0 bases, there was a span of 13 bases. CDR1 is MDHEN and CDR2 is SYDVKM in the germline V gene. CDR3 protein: CAIRQFYSNQPQHF. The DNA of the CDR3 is TGTGCCATTCGGCAGTTCTATAGCAATCAGCCCCAGCATTTT.

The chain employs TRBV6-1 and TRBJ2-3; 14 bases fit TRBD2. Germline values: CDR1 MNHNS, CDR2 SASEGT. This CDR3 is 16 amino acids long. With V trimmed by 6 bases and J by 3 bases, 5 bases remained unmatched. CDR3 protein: CASRKGTSGGTDTQYF. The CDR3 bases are TGTGCCAGCAGGAAGGGGACTAGCGGGGGAACAGATACGCAGTATTTT.

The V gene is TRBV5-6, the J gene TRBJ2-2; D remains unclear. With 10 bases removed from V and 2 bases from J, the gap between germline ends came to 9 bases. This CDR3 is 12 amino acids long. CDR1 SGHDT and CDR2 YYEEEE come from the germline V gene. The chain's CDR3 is CAGERNTGELFF. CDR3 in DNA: TGTGCCGGAGAGAGAAACACCGGGGAGCTGTTTTTT.

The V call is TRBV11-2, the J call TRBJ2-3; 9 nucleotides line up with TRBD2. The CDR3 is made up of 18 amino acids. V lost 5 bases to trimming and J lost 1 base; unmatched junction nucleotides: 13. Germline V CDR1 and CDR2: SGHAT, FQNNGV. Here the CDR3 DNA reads TGTGCCAGCAGCCCTCGGCCTAGCGGGGTCGGGGGCACAGATACGCAGTATTTT. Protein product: CASSPRPSGVGGTDTQYF.

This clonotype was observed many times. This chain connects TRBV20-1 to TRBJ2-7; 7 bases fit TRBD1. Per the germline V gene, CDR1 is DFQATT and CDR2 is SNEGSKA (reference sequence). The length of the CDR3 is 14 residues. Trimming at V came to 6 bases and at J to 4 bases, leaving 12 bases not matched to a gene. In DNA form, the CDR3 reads TGCAGTGCCCCAGGACAGGTCAGCAAATACGAGCAGTACTTC. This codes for CSAPGQVSKYEQYF.

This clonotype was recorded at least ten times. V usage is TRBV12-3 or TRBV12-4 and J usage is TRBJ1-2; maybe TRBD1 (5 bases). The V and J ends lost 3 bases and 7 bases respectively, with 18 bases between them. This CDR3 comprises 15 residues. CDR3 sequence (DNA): TGTGCCAGCAGTTTCGGGTTCACCGGGGGTTCTGGCTACACCTTC. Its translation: CASSFGFTGGSGYTF.

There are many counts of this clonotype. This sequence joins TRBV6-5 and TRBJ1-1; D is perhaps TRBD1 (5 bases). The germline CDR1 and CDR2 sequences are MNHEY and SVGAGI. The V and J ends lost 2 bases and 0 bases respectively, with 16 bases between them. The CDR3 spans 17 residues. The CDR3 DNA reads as TGTGCCAGCAGTTACCGAAAGCAGGGCCGCATGAACACTGAAGCTTTCTTT. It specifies CASSYRKQGRMNTEAFF.

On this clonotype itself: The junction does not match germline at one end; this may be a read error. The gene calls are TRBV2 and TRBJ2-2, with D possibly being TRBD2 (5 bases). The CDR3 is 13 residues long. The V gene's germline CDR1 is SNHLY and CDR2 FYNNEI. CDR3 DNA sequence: TGTGCCAGCAGTTACAAGAACACCGGGGAGCTGTGTTTT. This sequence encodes CASSYKNTGELCF.

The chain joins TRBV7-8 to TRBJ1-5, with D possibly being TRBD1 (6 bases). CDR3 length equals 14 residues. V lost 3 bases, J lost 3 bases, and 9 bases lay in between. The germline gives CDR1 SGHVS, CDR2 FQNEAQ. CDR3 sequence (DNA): TGTGCCAGCAGCTTCCAGGGGACCAATCAGCCCCAGCATTTT. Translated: CASSFQGTNQPQHF.

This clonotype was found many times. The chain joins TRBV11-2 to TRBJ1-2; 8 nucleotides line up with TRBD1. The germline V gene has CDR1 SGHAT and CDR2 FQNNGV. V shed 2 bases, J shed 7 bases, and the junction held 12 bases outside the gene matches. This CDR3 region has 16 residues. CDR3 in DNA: TGTGCCAGCAGCTTAAGTGGGACAGGCCGCTACCGTGGCTACACCTTC. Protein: CASSLSGTGRYRGYTF.

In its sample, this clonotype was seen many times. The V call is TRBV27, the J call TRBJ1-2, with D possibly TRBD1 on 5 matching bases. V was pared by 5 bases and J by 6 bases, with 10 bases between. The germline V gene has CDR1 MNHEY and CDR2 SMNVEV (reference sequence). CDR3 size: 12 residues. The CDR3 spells CASSNGAHGYTF. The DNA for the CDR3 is TGTGCCAGCAGTAACGGGGCCCATGGCTACACCTTC.

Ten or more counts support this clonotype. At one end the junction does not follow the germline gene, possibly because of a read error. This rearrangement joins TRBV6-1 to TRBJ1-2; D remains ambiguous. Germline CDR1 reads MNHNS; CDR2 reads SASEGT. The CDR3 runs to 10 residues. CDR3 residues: CASFGTHLAF. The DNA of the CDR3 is TGTGCCAGCTTCGGTACACATCTAGCCTTC.